The following is a TCR beta chain sequence with its context. There is no known antigen for this receptor. Base qualities are missing; no much larger clone stands one base away. The data stem from a study of Ad26.COV2.S vaccination and SARS-CoV-2 variants (dated by TCRdb to the early 2020s). About the full investigation: Donors in the vaccine arm were drawn from COV1001, a phase I-IIa trial of Ad26.COV2.S in healthy adults that was multicentre, randomized, double-blind and placebo-controlled. Ad26.COV2.S was given intramuscularly at 5x10^10 or 1x10^11 viral particles, as a single shot or as two shots 56 days apart. Sequencing of the TCRbeta repertoire served to evaluate the specificity and breadth of SARS-CoV-2-reactive T cell receptors following Ad26.COV2.S vaccination. A total of 32 samples were included in the TCR-sequenced set, comprising around 20 Ad26.COV2.S vaccine recipients, 5 placebo recipients and 8 SARS-CoV-2 convalescent individuals. Participants in the trial were split at random into five groups of five each, receiving low-dose or high-dose Ad26.COV2.S once or twice, or else placebo on both occasions. Investigators did not know the trial group allocation while performing experiments and assessing outcomes.

TCRbeta CDR3 regions were sequenced with the immunoSEQ Assay. After extraction, genomic DNA underwent amplification by bias-controlled multiplex PCR, followed by high-throughput sequencing. Processing in the source paper ran as follows. To quantify the absolute abundance of every unique TCRbeta CDR3 region, sequences were collapsed and filtered. Usable DNA was measured by amplifying reference genes present in all nucleated cells, and TCRbeta template counts were normalized to that usable DNA to estimate T cell fraction. Repertoire TCRs were annotated as SARS-CoV-2-specific by exact matching of V gene, CDR3 amino acid sequence and J gene to a known reactive TCR set. The reference SARS-CoV-2 TCR set was obtained from MIRA and was filtered for enrichment in COVID-19-positive ImmuneCODE repertoires, whereby public or cross-reactive TCRs were removed. Using the MIRA antigens, annotated TCRs were further analysed by specific ORF or by position within an ORF. Depth was the summed frequency of annotated unique rearrangements, while breadth was defined as annotated unique rearrangements over total unique productive rearrangements. TCR breadth was compared between groups using two-sided Wilcoxon rank-sum tests. TCRdb stores this immuneACCESS table with in-frame sequences only. Part of the clones is absent; in the studies checked, under half of the shortfall reflects unresolved V genes, and no reason is known for the rest. From that table come the V and J calls and clone size; the DNA was used to work out D and trimming. This sample has more than 400,000 clones in its table, and roughly 91% of those were observed once. About 4.1% of the sample is in the top ten clones.

The intended sense of this specimen's treatment or condition label: some 20 received Ad26.COV2.S at low or high dose, single or two shots; about 5 received placebo; per-sample allocation not given. For vaccine and placebo recipients, the sequenced repertoires came from samples collected on day 63 after the first injection. In Cohort 1b, about 25 adults aged 18-55 years were enrolled at a single site in Boston, USA, between 29 July and 7 August 2020. Ad26.COV2.S consisted of a replication-incompetent adenovirus type 26 vector by which a prefusion-stabilized SARS-CoV-2 spike protein from the original Wuhan strain was expressed. Study-wide findings and limitations: Comparable non-spike TCR breadth was observed between vaccine and placebo recipients, consistent with only spike being contained in the vaccine. Comparing responses between vaccine doses or regimens was not something the study was powered to do. Higher spike-specific TCR breadth was observed in Ad26.COV2.S recipients than in placebo recipients (P = 0.0014). The authors noted that total T cell responses may have been underestimated by the TCR breadth and depth analyses. Substantial breadth of spike-specific CD8+ and CD4+ T cell responses was reported after vaccination.

Material: peripheral blood, obtained in a trial of Ad26.COV2.S vaccine versus placebo. The receptor comes from a person aged 18-65 years who received the Ad26.COV2.S COVID-19 vaccine or a placebo.

The nucleotides are TGTGCCAGCACCGGGACAGGCCTTCCTGGAAAACTGTTTTTT. The encoded protein is CASTGTGLPGKLFF. This receptor chain uses TRBV2 and TRBJ1-4; 8 junctional bases match TRBD1. V is cut back by 7 bases and J by 10 bases, with 11 bases in the junction unmatched. CDR3 length: 14 amino acids, cysteine to phenylalanine. Left in the record is the CDR3 DNA by itself, 42 bases read in frame from the first base. CDR1 SNHLY and CDR2 FYNNEI are derived from the germline V gene.